The T cell receptor (delta chain) described here comes from a study of gamma-delta chains in newborns, infants, children. For the study at large: Polyclonal expansion of innate γδ T cells after birth follows microbial exposure.

Turning to this clone: A much bigger clone sits one base away, suggesting this may be a read error. This CDR3 is also generated by other DNA sequences in the sample.

With CATT, TCRdb re-called clones from the reads. The repertoire holds thousands of delta-chain clones, over 3% seen once, with 7.8% in the top ten. CDR3 length: 16 amino acids. Germline CDR1 is TVYSNPD and CDR2 is GDNSRS (reference sequence). The chain combines TRDV3 with TRDJ2; 7 positions agree with TRDD3. The source is a child who was a newborn, infant or young child, either healthy, febrile or measles-vaccinated (not recorded which). Sequences were obtained from blood. The CDR3 loop reads CAFSLGGPALTAQLFF. The CDR3 DNA reads as TGTGCCTTTTCTCTGGGGGGCCCCGCTTTGACTGCACAACTCTTCTTT.